This entry lists 11 T cell receptor beta chains sequenced from one sample in a study of response to subunit inactivated influenza vaccine. TCRdb called the RT-PCR reads again in MiXCR, with one record for every CDR3 protein. The sample records about 780,000 distinct CDR3 sequences, approximately 17% being singletons. Sequences were derived from PBMCs from blood, sampled roughly 5 days after vaccination. Every receptor here comes from a man aged 50 or older who received an inactivated influenza vaccine.

This clonotype was seen a handful of times. The chain is built from TRBV29-1 and TRBJ1-2; 8 positions agree with TRBD1. CDR1 and CDR2 from the germline V gene are SQVTM and ANQGSEA. V shed 6 bases, J shed 1 base, and the junction held 7 bases outside the gene matches. This CDR3 has 14 amino acids. The CDR3 loop is CSVPGTGDNYGYTF. The CDR3 coding sequence is TGCAGCGTCCCCGGGACAGGAGATAACTATGGCTACACCTTC.

This clonotype was observed a few times. The chain recombines TRBV6-1 with TRBJ2-1; no clear D gene. Per the germline V gene, CDR1 is MNHNS and CDR2 is SASEGT. With 7 bases removed from V and 5 bases from J, the gap between germline ends came to 18 bases. The CDR3 sequence is 15 residues long. The CDR3, as DNA: TGTGCCAGCATACCACTTGGCGGATCGGACAATGAGCAGTTCTTC. Translation gives CASIPLGGSDNEQFF.

This sequence joins TRBV3-1 and TRBJ2-7; TRBD2 matches 9 bases. CDR1 is LGHDT, CDR2 YNNKEL, per germline (reference sequence). Germline trimming cut 5 bases from V and 2 bases from J; bases unmatched to any gene: 7. The CDR3 has 15 amino acids. The CDR3 is CASSSGLATPYEQYF. The CDR3 coding sequence is TGTGCCAGCAGCAGTGGACTAGCGACACCCTACGAGCAGTACTTC.

V usage is TRBV6-1 and J usage is TRBJ1-1; 8 bases map to TRBD1. The CDR3 sequence is 17 residues long. Germline V lookup: CDR1 MNHNS, CDR2 SASEGT. V shed 4 bases, J shed 4 bases, and the junction held 14 bases outside the gene matches. The CDR3 DNA is TGTGCCAGCAGTGCCCCCACCCAGGGGGCGCAACGCACTGAAGCTTTCTTT. It specifies CASSAPTQGAQRTEAFF.

This clonotype was seen more than once but under ten times. The chain carries TRBV18 and TRBJ1-6; 9 bases match TRBD1. CDR1 is KGHSH and CDR2 is LQKENI in the germline V gene. The V gene end was trimmed by 6 bases and the J gene end by 6 bases; junction bases not matched to a gene: 3. The CDR3 covers 14 residues. The CDR3 is CASSRDRVNSPLHF. In nucleotides, the CDR3 is TGTGCCAGCTCCCGGGACAGGGTTAATTCACCCCTCCACTTT.

In nucleotides, the CDR3 is TGTGCCAGTCGGGGAGGGCCCTCCTACAATGAGCAGTTCTTC. It codes for CASRGGPSYNEQFF. The rearrangement links TRBV6-1 to TRBJ2-1; TRBD2 matches 7 bases. The trim removed 9 bases at V and 0 bases at J, leaving 5 bases unmatched. CDR3 length: 14 amino acids. Germline V gives CDR1 MNHNS, CDR2 SASEGT.

V and J are TRBV15 and TRBJ2-1, with 10 bases matching TRBD2. With 5 bases clipped from V and 0 bases from J, the junction kept 1 base outside the gene matches. CDR1 LNHNV and CDR2 YYDKDF come from the germline V gene (reference sequence). CDR3 size: 15 residues. The CDR3, as DNA: TGTGCCACCAGCCTAGCGGGAGTCTCCTACAATGAGCAGTTCTTC. Translated: CATSLAGVSYNEQFF.

This clonotype has only a few counts. The chain combines TRBV20-1 with TRBJ2-5; 14 bases match TRBD2. CDR1 is DFQATT, CDR2 SNEGSKA, per germline (reference sequence). Unmatched junction bases numbered 3, after V lost 0 bases and J lost 6 bases. The length of the CDR3 is 15 residues. CDR3 sequence: CSARDGTSGRQTQYF. The CDR3, as DNA: TGCAGTGCTAGAGACGGGACTAGCGGGAGACAGACCCAGTACTTC.

A word on this clonotype: A clone one base away is much larger, so this may be a read error. The V gene is TRBV5-1, the J gene TRBJ2-5; 15 nucleotides agree with TRBD2. This CDR3 has 16 residues. With 10 bases clipped from V and 1 base from J, the junction kept 8 bases outside the gene matches. The V gene's germline CDR1 is SGHRS and CDR2 YFSETQ. The CDR3 DNA is TGCGCCTCCCGGACTAGCGGGAGGGCTTCCCAAGAGACCCAGTACTTC. This sequence encodes CASRTSGRASQETQYF.

J is TRBJ2-7 and V is TRBV5-5, with 9 bases identical to TRBD2. Germline CDR1 reads SGHKS; CDR2 reads YYEKEE (reference sequence). The trim removed 0 bases at V and 6 bases at J, leaving 7 bases unmatched. CDR3 length: 15 residues. In DNA, the CDR3 is TGTGCCAGCAGCTTGGGGGCGGGAGGGCCGATCGAGCAGTACTTC. Translation: CASSLGAGGPIEQYF.

V is TRBV10-3 and J is TRBJ2-5, with 13 bases identical to TRBD2. Germline CDR1 is ENHRY and CDR2 is SYGVKD. CDR3 length equals 14 residues. The V and J ends lost 10 bases and 5 bases, in that order; junction bases with no gene match: 7. The CDR3 protein is CATWTSGGGETQYF. The CDR3 nucleotides read TGTGCCACCTGGACTAGCGGGGGAGGGGAGACCCAGTACTTC.